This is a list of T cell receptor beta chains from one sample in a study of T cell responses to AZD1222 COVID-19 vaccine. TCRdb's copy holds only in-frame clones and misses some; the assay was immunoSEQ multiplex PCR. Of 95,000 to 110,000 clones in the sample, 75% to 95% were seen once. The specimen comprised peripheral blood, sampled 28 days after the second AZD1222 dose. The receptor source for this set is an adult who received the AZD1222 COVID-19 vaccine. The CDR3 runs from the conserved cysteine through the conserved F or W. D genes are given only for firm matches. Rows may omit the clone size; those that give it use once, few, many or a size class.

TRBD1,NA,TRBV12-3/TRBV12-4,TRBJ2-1,TGTGCCAGCAGCCCGACAGGGTACAATGAGCAGTTCTTC,CASSPTGYNEQFF
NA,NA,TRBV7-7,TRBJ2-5,TGTGCTAGCAGCCAGTCAGGGGGGGGCCAAGAGACCCAGTACTTC,CASSQSGGGQETQYF
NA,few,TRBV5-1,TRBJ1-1,TGCGCCAGCAGCCGGACGGGGGGCCTACCGAACACTGAAGCTTTCTTT,CASSRTGGLPNTEAFF
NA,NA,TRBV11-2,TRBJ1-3,TGTGCCAGCAGCTTAGTGGGTCTTATAACGGGAAACACCATATATTTT,CASSLVGLITGNTIYF
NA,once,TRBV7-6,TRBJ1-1,TGTGCCAGCAGCTTAGCTGAGAGCCGGGTGGGGACTGAAGCTTTCTTT,CASSLAESRVGTEAFF
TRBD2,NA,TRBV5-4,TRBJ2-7,TGTGCCAGCAGCTTGGTTGCCCTAGCGGGGGACACCTACGAGCAGTACTTC,CASSLVALAGDTYEQYF
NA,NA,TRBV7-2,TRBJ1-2,TGTGCCAGCAGCTTGATCACGGACTATGGCTACACCTTC,CASSLITDYGYTF
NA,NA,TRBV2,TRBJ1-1,TGTGCCAGCAGTGAGGGTCATTTGAACACTGAAGCTTTCTTT,CASSEGHLNTEAFF
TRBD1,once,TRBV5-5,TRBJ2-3,TGTGCCAGCAGCTACACAGGGGCAGATACGCAGTATTTT,CASSYTGADTQYF
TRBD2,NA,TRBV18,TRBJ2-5,TGTGCCAGCTCACCGGGACTAGTGGAAGAGACCCAGTACTTC,CASSPGLVEETQYF
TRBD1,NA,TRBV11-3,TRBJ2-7,TGTGCCAGCAGCCTCTCCGGGACAGGATCGAGCTCCTACGAGCAGTACTTC,CASSLSGTGSSSYEQYF
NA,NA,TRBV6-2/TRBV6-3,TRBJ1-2,TGTGCCAGCAGTTACCCCCCCACGAAACAGCCCGGATCCTATGGCTACACCTTC,CASSYPPTKQPGSYGYTF
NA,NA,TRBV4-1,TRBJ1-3,TGCGCCAGCACCCTGGAGGGCTGGAGCGGAAACACCATATATTTT,CASTLEGWSGNTIYF
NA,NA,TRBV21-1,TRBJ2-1,TGTGCCAGCAGCAATAGCGGGAGGTTTTACAATGAGCAGTTCTTC,CASSNSGRFYNEQFF
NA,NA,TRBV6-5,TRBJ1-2,TGTGCCAGCAGTTACGTCAGGGGAGGGGGCTACACCTTC,CASSYVRGGGYTF
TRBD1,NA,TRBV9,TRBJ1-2,TGTGCCAGCAGTTCGGGACAGGGATCGGAAGGCTACACCTTC,CASSSGQGSEGYTF
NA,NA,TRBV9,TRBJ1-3,TGTGCCAGCAGCGTAGATGGAGCGGACTCTGGAAACACCATATATTTT,CASSVDGADSGNTIYF
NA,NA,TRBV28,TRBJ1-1,TGTGCCAGCAGTTTAGGGGGCAGGGTTCGGACTGAAGCTTTCTTT,CASSLGGRVRTEAFF
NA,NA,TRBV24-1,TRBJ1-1,TGTGCCACCAGTGATCCCGGGGGATCTGAAGCTTTCTTT,CATSDPGGSEAFF
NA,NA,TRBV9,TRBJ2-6,TGTGCCAGCAGCGTCACAGGGCAAGGGGCCAACGTCCTGACTTTC,CASSVTGQGANVLTF
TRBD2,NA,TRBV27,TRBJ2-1,TGTGCCAGCAGGGGTGGGAGGGTCCGCTTGAGCTCCTACAATGAGCAGTTCTTC,CASRGGRVRLSSYNEQFF
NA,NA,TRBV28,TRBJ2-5,TGTGCCAGCAACCAAATACAGGAGGGGGGTGAGACCCAGTACTTC,CASNQIQEGGETQYF
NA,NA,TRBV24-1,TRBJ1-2,TGTGCCACCAGTGATTTCCCGGGGCATGGCTACACCTTC,CATSDFPGHGYTF
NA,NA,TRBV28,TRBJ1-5,TGTGCCAGCAGTTTATCGCGGGGATTTGGGCAGCCCCAGCATTTT,CASSLSRGFGQPQHF
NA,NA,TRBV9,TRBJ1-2,TGTGCCAGCAGCGTAGGGTCCGGGGGCCATGGCTACACCTTC,CASSVGSGGHGYTF
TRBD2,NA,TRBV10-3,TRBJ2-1,TGTGCCATCAGTGAGCCGGGACTAGCGGGAGGGCAGAATGAGCAGTTCTTC,CAISEPGLAGGQNEQFF
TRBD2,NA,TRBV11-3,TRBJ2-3,TGTGCCAGCAGCCGTACTAGCGGTCGCACAGATACGCAGTATTTT,CASSRTSGRTDTQYF
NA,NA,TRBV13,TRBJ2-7,TGTGCCAGCAGCGCGACCGGGTTGAAGTACGAGCAGTACTTC,CASSATGLKYEQYF
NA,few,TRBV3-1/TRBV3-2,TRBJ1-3,TGTGCCAGCAGCCAAGAGGAGGGTTACTCTGGAAACACCATATATTTT,CASSQEEGYSGNTIYF
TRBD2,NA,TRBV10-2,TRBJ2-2,TGCGCCAGCAGTCCGGGACTAGCGGGAGGGTCCCCAACCGGGGAGCTGTTTTTT,CASSPGLAGGSPTGELFF
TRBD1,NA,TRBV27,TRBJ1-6,TGTGCCAGCAGTTTAAAGAGCACAGGGGGTTACTCACCCCTCCACTTT,CASSLKSTGGYSPLHF
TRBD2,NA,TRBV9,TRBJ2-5,TGTGCCAGCAGCGTAGGACTAGCGTACCAAGAGACCCAGTACTTC,CASSVGLAYQETQYF
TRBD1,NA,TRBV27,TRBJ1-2,TGTGCCAGCAGTTCTCGAACAGGGGTAGGCTATGGCTACACCTTC,CASSSRTGVGYGYTF
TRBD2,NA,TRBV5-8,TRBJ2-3,TGTGCCAGCAGCTTCCCCGGGACTACTAGCACAGATACGCAGTATTTT,CASSFPGTTSTDTQYF
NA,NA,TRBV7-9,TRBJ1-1,TGTGCCAGCAGCCTCCCTTGGGCCCCGAACACTGAAGCTTTCTTT,CASSLPWAPNTEAFF
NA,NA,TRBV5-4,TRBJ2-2,TGTGCCAGCTCCCCCGGCAGAGGGGCGGGCGGGGAGCTGTTTTTT,CASSPGRGAGGELFF
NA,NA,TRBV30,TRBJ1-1,TGTGCCTGGAGTGGGGGGGGTAACACTGAAGCTTTCTTT,CAWSGGGNTEAFF
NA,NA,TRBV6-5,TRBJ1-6,TGTGCCAGCAGTTACATGCAGGGCTCTAATTCACCCCTCCACTTT,CASSYMQGSNSPLHF
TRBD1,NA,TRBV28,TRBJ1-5,TGTGCCAGCAGTCCACAGGGGAGGCGCAATCAGCCCCAGCATTTT,CASSPQGRRNQPQHF
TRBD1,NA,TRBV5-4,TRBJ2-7,TGTGCCAGCAGCTTCGGACAGGGTAGGTTAGCCTACGAGCAGTACTTC,CASSFGQGRLAYEQYF
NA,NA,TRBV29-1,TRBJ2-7,TGCAGCGTTGAAACAGGATACTACGAGCAGTACTTC,CSVETGYYEQYF
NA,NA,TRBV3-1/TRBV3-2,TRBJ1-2,TGTGCCAGCAGCCAAGGGGGGCGGAATAACTATGGCTACACCTTC,CASSQGGRNNYGYTF
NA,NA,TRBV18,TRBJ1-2,TGTGCCAGCTCCCTGACCTCGACAGGTCGCGACAGAGAGGGTGGCTACACCTTC,CASSLTSTGRDREGGYTF
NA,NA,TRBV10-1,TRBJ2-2,TGCGCCAGCAGTGAGTCACTTAACACCGGGGAGCTGTTTTTT,CASSESLNTGELFF
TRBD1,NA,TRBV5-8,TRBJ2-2,TGTGCCAGCAGCCTCTCCGGGACAGGGGCCGGGGAGCTGTTTTTT,CASSLSGTGAGELFF
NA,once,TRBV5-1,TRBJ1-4,TGCGCCAGCAGCTTTGGGGACATGGACGAAAAACTGTTTTTT,CASSFGDMDEKLFF
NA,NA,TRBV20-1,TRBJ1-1,TGCAGTGCTAGTCCATCAGTGAACACTGAAGCTTTCTTT,CSASPSVNTEAFF
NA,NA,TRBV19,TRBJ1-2,TGTGCCATCCAGGGGTGGGACTATGGCTACACCTTC,CAIQGWDYGYTF
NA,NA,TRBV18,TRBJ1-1,TGTGCCAGCTCGCCCATTTCGGACACTGAAGCTTTCTTT,CASSPISDTEAFF
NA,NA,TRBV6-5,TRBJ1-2,TGTGCCAGCAGTCGCGGACAGACCGGCTACACCTTC,CASSRGQTGYTF
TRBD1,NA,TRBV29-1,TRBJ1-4,TGCAGCGTCAGGGGGAATGAAAAACTGTTTTTT,CSVRGNEKLFF
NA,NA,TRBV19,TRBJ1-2,TGTGCCAGTAGTAGAGCAGACTATGGCTACACCTTC,CASSRADYGYTF
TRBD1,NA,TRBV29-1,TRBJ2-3,TGCAGCGTCTCACCCGGACAGGGGCCAGATACGCAGTATTTT,CSVSPGQGPDTQYF
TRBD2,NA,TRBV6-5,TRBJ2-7,TGTGCCAGCAGTTCAGTGACTAGCGGGTCCTACGAGCAGTACTTC,CASSSVTSGSYEQYF
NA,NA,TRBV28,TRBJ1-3,TGTGCCTCACGGGGTGGAAACACCATATATTTT,CASRGGNTIYF
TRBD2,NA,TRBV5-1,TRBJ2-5,TGCGCCAGCAGCCAGGGGCGGGAGGGCCGAGAGACCCAGTACTTC,CASSQGREGRETQYF
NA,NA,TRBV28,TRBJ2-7,TGTGCCAGCAGTCCCCGACAGGTGGAAGAGCAGTACTTC,CASSPRQVEEQYF